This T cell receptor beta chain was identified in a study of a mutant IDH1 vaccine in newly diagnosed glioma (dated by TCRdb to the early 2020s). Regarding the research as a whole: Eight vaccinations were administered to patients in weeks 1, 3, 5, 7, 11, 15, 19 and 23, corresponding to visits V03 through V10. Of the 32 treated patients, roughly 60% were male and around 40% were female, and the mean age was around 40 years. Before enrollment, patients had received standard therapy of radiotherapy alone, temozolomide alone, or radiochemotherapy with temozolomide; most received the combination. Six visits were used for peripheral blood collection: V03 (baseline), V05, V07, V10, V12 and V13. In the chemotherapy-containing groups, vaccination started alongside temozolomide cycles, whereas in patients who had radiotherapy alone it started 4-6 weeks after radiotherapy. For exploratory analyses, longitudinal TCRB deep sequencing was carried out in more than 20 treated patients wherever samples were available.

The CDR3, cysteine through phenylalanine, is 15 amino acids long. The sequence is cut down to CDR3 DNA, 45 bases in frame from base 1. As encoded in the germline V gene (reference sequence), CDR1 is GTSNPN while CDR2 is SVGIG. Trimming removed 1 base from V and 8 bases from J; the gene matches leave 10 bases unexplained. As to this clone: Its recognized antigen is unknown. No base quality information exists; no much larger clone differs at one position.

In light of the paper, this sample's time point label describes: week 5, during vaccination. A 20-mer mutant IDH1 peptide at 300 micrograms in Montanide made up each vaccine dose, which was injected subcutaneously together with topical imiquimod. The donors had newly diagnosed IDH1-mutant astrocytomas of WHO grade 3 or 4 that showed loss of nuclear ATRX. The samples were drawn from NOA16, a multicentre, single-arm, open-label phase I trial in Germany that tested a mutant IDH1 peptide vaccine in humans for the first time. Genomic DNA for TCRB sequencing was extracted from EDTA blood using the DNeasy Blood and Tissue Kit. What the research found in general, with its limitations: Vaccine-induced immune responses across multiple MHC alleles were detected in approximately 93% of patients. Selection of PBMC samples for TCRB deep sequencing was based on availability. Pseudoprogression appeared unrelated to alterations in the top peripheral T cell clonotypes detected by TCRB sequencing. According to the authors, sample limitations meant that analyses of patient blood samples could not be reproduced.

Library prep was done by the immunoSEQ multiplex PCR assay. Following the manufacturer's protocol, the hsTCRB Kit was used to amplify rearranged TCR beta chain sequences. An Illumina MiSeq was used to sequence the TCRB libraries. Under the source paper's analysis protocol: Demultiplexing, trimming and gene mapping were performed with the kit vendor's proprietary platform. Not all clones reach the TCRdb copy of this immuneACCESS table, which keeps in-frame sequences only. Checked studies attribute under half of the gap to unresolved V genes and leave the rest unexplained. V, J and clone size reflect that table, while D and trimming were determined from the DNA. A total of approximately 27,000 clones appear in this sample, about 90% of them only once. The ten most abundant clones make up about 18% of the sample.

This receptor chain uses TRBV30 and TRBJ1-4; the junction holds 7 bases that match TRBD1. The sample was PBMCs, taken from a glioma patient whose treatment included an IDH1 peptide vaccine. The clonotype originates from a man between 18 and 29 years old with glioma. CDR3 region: CAWSGLGAGGEKLFF. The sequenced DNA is TGTGCCTGGAGTGGTCTCGGGGCAGGGGGAGAAAAACTGTTTTTT.